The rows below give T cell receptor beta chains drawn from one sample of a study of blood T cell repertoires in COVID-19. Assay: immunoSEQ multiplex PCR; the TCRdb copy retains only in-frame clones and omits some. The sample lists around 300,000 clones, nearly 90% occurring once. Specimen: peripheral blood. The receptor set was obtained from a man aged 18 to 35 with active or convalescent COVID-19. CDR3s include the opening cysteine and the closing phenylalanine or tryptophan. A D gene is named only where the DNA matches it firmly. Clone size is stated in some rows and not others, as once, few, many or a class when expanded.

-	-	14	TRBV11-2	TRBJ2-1	CASSFERGRNEQFF	TGTGCCAGCAGCTTCGAAAGGGGTCGCAATGAGCAGTTCTTC
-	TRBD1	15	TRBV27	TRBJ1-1	CASSPRQGPNTEAFF	TGTGCCAGCAGTCCAAGACAGGGCCCTAACACTGAAGCTTTCTTT
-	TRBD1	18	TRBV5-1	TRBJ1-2	CASSIGTGPPLANYGYTF	TGCGCCAGCAGCATCGGGACAGGCCCTCCGTTAGCTAACTATGGCTACACCTTC
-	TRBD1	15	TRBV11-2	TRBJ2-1	CASSSGTGGYNEQFF	TGTGCCAGCAGCTCAGGGACAGGGGGATACAATGAGCAGTTCTTC
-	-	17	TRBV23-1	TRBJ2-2	CASSPADRTGNTGELFF	TGCGCCAGCAGTCCTGCGGACCGGACTGGGAACACCGGGGAGCTGTTTTTT
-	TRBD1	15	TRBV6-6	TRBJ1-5	CASSLYAGGIQPQHF	TGTGCCAGCAGTCTCTACGCAGGGGGAATCCAGCCCCAGCATTTT
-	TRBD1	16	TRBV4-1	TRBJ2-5	CASSRSLGQGQETQYF	TGCGCCAGCAGCCGAAGTCTGGGACAGGGCCAAGAGACCCAGTACTTC
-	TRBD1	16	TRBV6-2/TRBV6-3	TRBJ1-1	CASSDLGQVGNTEAFF	TGTGCCAGCAGTGACCTTGGACAGGTTGGGAACACTGAAGCTTTCTTT
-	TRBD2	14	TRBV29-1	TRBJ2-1	CSVIPAGGPNEQFF	TGCAGCGTGATCCCAGCGGGGGGGCCCAATGAGCAGTTCTTC
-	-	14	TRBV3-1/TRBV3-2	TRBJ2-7	CASSPETVSYEQYF	TGTGCCAGCAGTCCGGAGACAGTCTCCTACGAGCAGTACTTC
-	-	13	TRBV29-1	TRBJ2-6	CSVRGSGANVLTF	TGCAGCGTTAGGGGCTCTGGGGCCAACGTCCTGACTTTC
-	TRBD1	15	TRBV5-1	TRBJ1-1	CASSLSGGSSDEAFF	TGCGCCAGCAGCTTGTCAGGGGGAAGCTCAGATGAAGCTTTCTTT
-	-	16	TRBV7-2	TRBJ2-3	CASSSRRRASTDTQYF	TGTGCCAGCAGCTCTCGACGGAGGGCTAGCACAGATACGCAGTATTTT
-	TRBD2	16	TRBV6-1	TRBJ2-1	CASSEFTGGPRNEQFF	TGTGCCAGCAGTGAATTCACGGGGGGGCCTCGTAATGAGCAGTTCTTC
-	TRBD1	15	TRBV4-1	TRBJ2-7	CASSPSPQGANEQYF	TGCGCCAGCAGCCCATCCCCCCAGGGGGCGAACGAGCAGTACTTC
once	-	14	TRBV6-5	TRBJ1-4	CGSRPSSTNEKLFF	TGTGGAAGCAGGCCTAGTTCAACTAATGAAAAACTGTTTTTT